This T cell receptor beta chain comes out of a study of T-cell memory formation after mild COVID-19. Overall study results and limits: The appearance of some responding clones in pre-infection memory suggested that cross-reactive memory joined. Of the contracting clones, CD4+ ones lay mainly in CM and EM, and CD8+ ones in EMRA.

As regards this clonotype: What it binds is unknown.

It was 5'RACE with constant-segment primers that produced the TCR alpha and TCR beta cDNA libraries, which carried sample barcodes and UMIs. In TCRdb, the 5' RACE reads were re-called with MiXCR into one record per CDR3 protein. This repertoire shows about 440,000 distinct CDR3 sequences, 20% found once; its top ten account for around 8.4%. Trimming stripped 2 bases from V and 2 bases from J, with 13 bases between. Germline V gives CDR1 SGHTA, CDR2 FQGNSA. This CDR3 has 15 amino acids. Sequencing input: PBMCs or a T cell subset sorted from them (not recorded which). The chain carries TRBV7-2 and TRBJ2-7; D uncertain. The clonotype comes from an adult woman who had mild COVID-19 (a few samples of this study predate the infection). Cell type and time point are not known. The CDR3 DNA follows: TGTGCCAGCAGCTTAAGAATGCAGGCCGCCTACGAGCAGTACTTC. Protein: CASSLRMQAAYEQYF.